These T cell receptor beta chains were read from a single sample in a study of cytomegalovirus exposure and HLA in healthy donors. Measured with immunoSEQ multiplex PCR; TCRdb has only the in-frame clones, and not every one. Seen here are about 190,000 clones, 77% observed once, and the top ten hold approximately 2%. Sequences were obtained from PBMCs. The receptors were gathered from a young woman in good health and CMV-seropositive. CDR3s include the opening cysteine and the closing phenylalanine or tryptophan. Each record gives: V gene, J gene, clone size, D gene, CDR3 protein, CDR3 DNA. A D gene is named only where the DNA matches it firmly. Clone size, where shown, is once, few, many, or a class for clones that have expanded.

V: TRBV7-2; J: TRBJ1-2; size: .; D: .; CDR3: CASSPRDLLPNYGYTF; DNA: TGTGCCAGCAGCCCGAGGGACTTGCTTCCTAACTATGGCTACACCTTC
V: TRBV5-1; J: TRBJ2-3; size: .; D: TRBD2; CDR3: CASSSTSGEDTQYF; DNA: TGCGCCAGCAGCTCGACTAGCGGGGAGGATACGCAGTATTTT
V: TRBV4-2; J: TRBJ2-7; size: .; D: .; CDR3: CASSQTRQNSYEQYF; DNA: TGTGCCAGCAGCCAAACTAGGCAGAACTCCTACGAGCAGTACTTC
V: TRBV19; J: TRBJ1-3; size: many; D: .; CDR3: CASSWQARSGTTIYF; DNA: TGTGCCAGTAGTTGGCAGGCGCGCTCTGGAACCACCATATATTTT
V: TRBV29-1; J: TRBJ2-7; size: .; D: .; CDR3: CSVAKPSSYEQYF; DNA: TGCAGCGTAGCCAAGCCGAGCTCCTACGAGCAGTACTTC
V: TRBV28; J: TRBJ2-3; size: .; D: TRBD2; CDR3: CASSLLSGREDTQYF; DNA: TGTGCCAGCAGTTTACTCTCCGGGAGGGAAGATACGCAGTATTTT
V: TRBV4-2; J: TRBJ2-7; size: once; D: TRBD2; CDR3: CASSQLTSGGQYF; DNA: TGTGCCAGCAGCCAACTAACATCGGGAGGCCAGTACTTC
V: TRBV7-9; J: TRBJ1-4; size: few; D: TRBD1; CDR3: CASSSWDRDEKLFF; DNA: TGTGCCAGCAGCTCATGGGACAGGGATGAAAAACTGTTTTTT
V: TRBV7-2; J: TRBJ2-1; size: once; D: TRBD2; CDR3: CASSFTGGGAISYNEQFF; DNA: TGTGCCAGCAGCTTCACCGGGGGGGGCGCCATCTCCTACAATGAGCAGTTCTTC
V: TRBV4-3; J: TRBJ2-7; size: .; D: TRBD2; CDR3: CASSKVLAGGPGYEQYF; DNA: TGCGCCAGCAGCAAAGTCCTAGCGGGAGGGCCGGGGTACGAGCAGTACTTC
V: TRBV27; J: TRBJ1-1; size: few; D: .; CDR3: CASSSSTGNTEAFF; DNA: TGTGCCAGCAGTTCTTCCACAGGGAACACTGAAGCTTTCTTT
V: TRBV9; J: TRBJ2-7; size: .; D: TRBD1; CDR3: CASSVAPGQSYEQYF; DNA: TGTGCCAGCAGCGTAGCCCCGGGACAGTCCTACGAGCAGTACTTC
V: TRBV10-3; J: TRBJ2-3; size: .; D: TRBD2; CDR3: CASRRELAGDTQYF; DNA: TGTGCCTCCCGGAGGGAACTAGCGGGAGATACGCAGTATTTT
V: TRBV21-1; J: TRBJ1-2; size: few; D: .; CDR3: CASSKAREGGGVSGYTF; DNA: TGTGCCAGCAGCAAAGCGCGAGAAGGCGGAGGGGTGAGCGGCTACACCTTC
V: TRBV15; J: TRBJ1-2; size: .; D: .; CDR3: CATSRDSTKPYGYTF; DNA: TGTGCCACCAGCAGAGATTCGACAAAACCGTATGGCTACACCTTC
V: TRBV18; J: TRBJ1-1; size: .; D: TRBD1; CDR3: CASSPPARTGEAFF; DNA: TGTGCCAGCTCACCACCGGCGCGGACAGGAGAAGCTTTCTTT
V: TRBV18; J: TRBJ2-3; size: few; D: TRBD2; CDR3: CASSPPLAGGRDTQYF; DNA: TGTGCCAGCTCCCCACCCCTAGCGGGAGGGCGAGATACGCAGTATTTT
V: TRBV7-9; J: TRBJ2-3; size: .; D: TRBD2; CDR3: CASSIRGLAGGTDTQYF; DNA: TGTGCCAGCAGCATACGGGGACTAGCGGGAGGAACAGATACGCAGTATTTT
V: TRBV7-8; J: TRBJ2-1; size: few; D: .; CDR3: CASSLAGAYNEQFF; DNA: TGTGCCAGCAGCTTAGCGGGAGCTTACAATGAGCAGTTCTTC
V: TRBV29-1; J: TRBJ1-6; size: .; D: .; CDR3: CSVSGKDNSPLHF; DNA: TGCAGCGTAAGCGGGAAAGATAATTCACCCCTCCACTTT
V: TRBV5-6; J: TRBJ2-1; size: few; D: .; CDR3: CASSYDRSSYNEQFF; DNA: TGTGCCAGCAGTTATGACAGGAGCTCCTACAATGAGCAGTTCTTC
V: TRBV9; J: TRBJ2-2; size: .; D: .; CDR3: CASSVGGDTGELFF; DNA: TGTGCCAGCAGCGTAGGCGGGGACACCGGGGAGCTGTTTTTT
V: TRBV29-1; J: TRBJ2-3; size: .; D: .; CDR3: CSVEGGTFGADTQYF; DNA: .
V: TRBV7-3; J: TRBJ2-2; size: .; D: .; CDR3: CASSPLQSTGELFF; DNA: TGTGCCAGCAGCCCCTTACAGTCTACCGGGGAGCTGTTTTTT
V: TRBV7-2; J: TRBJ2-1; size: once; D: .; CDR3: CASSPMAEGEQFF; DNA: TGTGCCAGCAGCCCGATGGCCGAGGGTGAGCAGTTCTTC
V: TRBV5-1; J: TRBJ2-2; size: few; D: TRBD1; CDR3: CASSWTGAGAGELFF; DNA: TGCGCCAGCAGCTGGACAGGGGCCGGGGCCGGGGAGCTGTTTTTT
V: TRBV15; J: TRBJ1-4; size: once; D: TRBD1; CDR3: CATSREKGTGGSTNEKLFF; DNA: TGTGCCACCAGCAGAGAGAAAGGGACAGGGGGCTCAACTAATGAAAAACTGTTTTTT
V: TRBV18; J: TRBJ2-2; size: .; D: TRBD2; CDR3: CASSAGTSGSAGELFF; DNA: TGTGCCAGCTCAGCAGGGACTAGCGGGAGTGCCGGGGAGCTGTTTTTT
V: TRBV18; J: TRBJ1-1; size: .; D: .; CDR3: CASSPLGGANTEAFF; DNA: TGTGCCAGCTCACCCCTAGGAGGGGCGAACACTGAAGCTTTCTTT
V: TRBV21-1; J: TRBJ1-4; size: .; D: .; CDR3: CASSTRLNEKLFF; DNA: TGTGCCAGCAGCACACGACTCAATGAAAAACTGTTTTTT
V: TRBV28; J: TRBJ1-2; size: few; D: .; CDR3: CASSWGERYGYTF; DNA: TGTGCCAGCAGTTGGGGGGAGCGCTATGGCTACACCTTC
V: TRBV30; J: TRBJ1-5; size: .; D: .; CDR3: CAWSTQGNQPQHF; DNA: TGTGCCTGGAGCACACAGGGCAATCAGCCCCAGCATTTT
V: TRBV18; J: TRBJ2-1; size: .; D: .; CDR3: CASSQTNEQFF; DNA: TGTGCCAGCTCCCAGACTAATGAGCAGTTCTTC
V: TRBV4-1; J: TRBJ2-7; size: .; D: TRBD1; CDR3: CASSHSEDRGSYEQYF; DNA: TGCGCCAGCAGCCACAGCGAGGACAGGGGCTCCTACGAGCAGTACTTC
V: TRBV7-3; J: TRBJ2-1; size: .; D: TRBD2; CDR3: CASSLLAGSSYNEQFF; DNA: TGTGCCAGCAGCTTGCTAGCGGGGAGCTCCTACAATGAGCAGTTCTTC
V: TRBV7-2; J: TRBJ1-5; size: .; D: .; CDR3: CASSSALDYQPQHF; DNA: TGTGCCAGCAGCTCAGCTTTAGATTATCAGCCCCAGCATTTT
V: TRBV7-2; J: TRBJ1-4; size: .; D: TRBD1; CDR3: CASSLAGGQNEKLFF; DNA: TGTGCCAGCAGCTTAGCAGGGGGCCAAAATGAAAAACTGTTTTTT
V: TRBV28; J: TRBJ1-4; size: .; D: .; CDR3: CASSNRVTNEKLFF; DNA: TGTGCCAGCAGTAACAGGGTAACTAATGAAAAACTGTTTTTT
V: TRBV4-3; J: TRBJ2-3; size: .; D: TRBD2; CDR3: CASSQDLAGGGTDTQYF; DNA: TGCGCCAGCAGCCAAGATCTGGCGGGGGGCGGCACAGATACGCAGTATTTT
V: TRBV11-3; J: TRBJ1-3; size: .; D: .; CDR3: CASSLTGGNTIYF; DNA: TGTGCCAGCAGCTTGACGGGAGGAAACACCATATATTTT
V: TRBV6-5; J: TRBJ1-2; size: .; D: TRBD1; CDR3: CASSWTGDGYTF; DNA: TGTGCCAGCAGCTGGACAGGGGATGGCTACACCTTC